The 9 T cell receptor beta chains reported below all come from one sample, sequenced in a study of Graves' ophthalmopathy and Graves' hyperthyroidism. Amplified material comprised TCR beta CDR3 regions derived from RNA transcripts. HTBI primers were employed in first-round RT-PCR, then a second-round multiplex PCR followed. TCRdb redid the calling of the multiplex PCR reads with MiXCR, one entry per CDR3 protein. The sample comprises about 1.2 million distinct CDR3 sequences, less than 45% of which are singletons, and around 10% rests with the top ten. Material: peripheral blood or thyroid tissue (not recorded which). The receptors were gathered from an adult man with Graves' hyperthyroidism.

The rearrangement joins TRBV5-8 to TRBJ2-2; D may be TRBD1 (6 bases). The ends were cut back, 5 bases at V and 7 bases at J, with 12 bases in the middle. Germline values: CDR1 SGHTS, CDR2 YDEGEE. This CDR3 comprises 13 residues. CDR3 sequence (DNA): TGTGCCAGCAGGGCAGGGGTTAGCGGGGAGCTGTTTTTT. This translates into CASRAGVSGELFF.

The chain is built from TRBV2 and TRBJ1-1, with D uncertain. Germline V gene sequence: CDR1 SNHLY, CDR2 FYNNEI. Trimming removed 5 bases at V and 5 bases at J, with 12 bases between. This CDR3 has 13 amino acids. The DNA of the CDR3 is TGTGCCAGCAGTAATATAGCCGGGACTGAAGCTTTCTTT. Its translation: CASSNIAGTEAFF. Complete variable domain (other parts from reference TRBV2 and TRBJ1-1): EPEVTQTPSHQVTQMGQEVILRCVPISNHLYFYWYRQILGQKVEFLVSFYNNEISEKSEIFDDQFSVERPDGSNFTLKIRSTKLEDSAMYFCASSNIAGTEAFFGQGTRLTVV.

This rearrangement joins TRBV9 to TRBJ1-2; 7 positions agree with TRBD1. V gave up 0 bases and J gave up 3 bases; unmatched junction bases: 5. The CDR3 contains 15 residues. Germline-derived CDR1 and CDR2 are SGDLS and YYNGEE. CDR3 amino acids: CASSVGGQVHYGYTF. The CDR3 DNA is TGTGCCAGCAGCGTAGGAGGACAGGTCCACTATGGCTACACCTTC.

The genes are TRBV5-4 and TRBJ2-5; 7 bases agree with TRBD2. This CDR3 comprises 16 residues. V lost 0 bases, J lost 2 bases, and 7 bases stayed unmatched. CDR1 is SGHNT, CDR2 YYREEE, per germline (reference sequence). The CDR3 DNA reads as TGTGCCAGCAGCTTGGAGGTAGCGGGTAATCAAGAGACCCAGTACTTC. Its translation: CASSLEVAGNQETQYF.

This clonotype has at least ten counts. V and J are TRBV7-9 and TRBJ2-5; D is possibly TRBD1 or TRBD2 (5 bases each). CDR1 SEHNR and CDR2 FQNEAQ come from the germline V gene (reference sequence). V was cut by 6 bases and J by 5 bases, with 19 bases left in between. This CDR3 comprises 15 residues. The chain's CDR3 is CASSSFGSREETQYF. The CDR3 DNA sequence: TGTGCCAGCAGTAGTTTCGGCAGCAGGGAGGAGACCCAGTACTTC.

The J gene is TRBJ1-1, the V gene TRBV3-1; no clear D gene. The CDR3 spans 14 residues. Trimming cost V 1 base and J 4 bases, with 10 bases left between them. CDR1 and CDR2 (germline): LGHDT, YNNKEL (reference sequence). CDR3 sequence: CASSQVLTLTEAFF. CDR3 nucleotides: TGTGCCAGCAGCCAAGTTTTGACCCTCACTGAAGCTTTCTTT.

V usage is TRBV7-2 and J usage is TRBJ1-2; TRBD1 matches 9 bases. Germline CDR1 is SGHTA and CDR2 is FQGNSA. The CDR3 extends over 12 amino acids. The CDR3 region has the DNA TGTGCTAGAGTTAGGACAGGGGATGGCTACACCTTC. Translated, it gives CARVRTGDGYTF.

This clonotype was counted a few times. The chain links TRBV10-3 to TRBJ1-2, with D hard to call. The CDR3 is 13 residues long. Trimming removed 5 bases at V and 5 bases at J, with 12 bases between. From germline, CDR1 is ENHRY and CDR2 SYGVKD. The CDR3 loop is CAISSTGGYGYTF. Here the CDR3 DNA reads TGTGCCATCAGTTCGACTGGCGGGTATGGCTACACCTTC.

In this sample, this clonotype turned up many times. V usage is TRBV10-3 and J usage is TRBJ1-5; 9 bases map to TRBD1. This CDR3 is built from 13 residues. Germline CDR1 ENHRY, CDR2 SYGVKD. V was pared by 11 bases and J by 4 bases, with 6 bases of the junction left unmatched. CDR3 sequence: CAVTGGLNQPQHF. CDR3 DNA: TGTGCCGTCACAGGGGGCCTTAATCAGCCCCAGCATTTT.